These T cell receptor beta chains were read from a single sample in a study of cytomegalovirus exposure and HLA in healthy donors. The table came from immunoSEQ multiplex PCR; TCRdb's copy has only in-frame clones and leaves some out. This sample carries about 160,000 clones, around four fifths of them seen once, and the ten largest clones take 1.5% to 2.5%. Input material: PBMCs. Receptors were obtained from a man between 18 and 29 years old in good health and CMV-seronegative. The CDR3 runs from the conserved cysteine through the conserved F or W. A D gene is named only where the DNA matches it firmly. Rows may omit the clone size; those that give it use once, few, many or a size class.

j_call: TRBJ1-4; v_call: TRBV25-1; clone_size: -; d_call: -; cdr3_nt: TGTGCCAGCAGTGAGAGGCACAGGGTGGAAGAAAAACTGTTTTTT; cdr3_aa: CASSERHRVEEKLFF
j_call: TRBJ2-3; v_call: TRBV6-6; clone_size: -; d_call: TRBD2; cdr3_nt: TGTGCCAGCAGCCCCGGGGCGGGGGGCACAGATACGCAGTATTTT; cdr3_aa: CASSPGAGGTDTQYF
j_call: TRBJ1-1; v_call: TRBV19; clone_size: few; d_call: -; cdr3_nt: TGTGCCAGTAGTATAGTGGCGAACACTGAAGCTTTCTTT; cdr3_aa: CASSIVANTEAFF
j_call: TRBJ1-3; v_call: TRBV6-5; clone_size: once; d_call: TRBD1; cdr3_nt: TGTGCCAGCAGTTCGGGACAGAGTCCTGGAAACACCATATATTTT; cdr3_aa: CASSSGQSPGNTIYF
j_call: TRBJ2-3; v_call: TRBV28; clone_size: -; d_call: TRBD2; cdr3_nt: TGTGCCAGCCGCTCCCCCGGACTAGTCCTCCGCACAGATACGCAGTATTTT; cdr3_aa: CASRSPGLVLRTDTQYF
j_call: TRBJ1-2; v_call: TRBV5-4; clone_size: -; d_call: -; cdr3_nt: TGTGCCAGCAGCTCTGTACAGATCGACCGATCCGGCTACACCTTC; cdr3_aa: CASSSVQIDRSGYTF
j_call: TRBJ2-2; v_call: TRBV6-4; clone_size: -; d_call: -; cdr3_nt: TGTGCCAGCAGTGACAGTCGGCAGGGGAACACCGGGGAGCTGTTTTTT; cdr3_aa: CASSDSRQGNTGELFF
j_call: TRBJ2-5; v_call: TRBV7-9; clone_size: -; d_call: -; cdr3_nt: TGTGCCAGCAGCTTAAAGGGGATGGGGAAAGAGACCCAGTACTTC; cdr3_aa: CASSLKGMGKETQYF
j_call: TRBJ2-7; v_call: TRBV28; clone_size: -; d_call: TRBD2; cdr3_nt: TGTGCCAGCAGTTCCCCCGGGAGGGGACACGAGCAGTACTTC; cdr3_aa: CASSSPGRGHEQYF
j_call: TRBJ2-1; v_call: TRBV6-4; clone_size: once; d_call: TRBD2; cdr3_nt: TGTGCCAGCAGCCCCGGACTAGCGGGACGGGAGCAGTTCTTC; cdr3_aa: CASSPGLAGREQFF
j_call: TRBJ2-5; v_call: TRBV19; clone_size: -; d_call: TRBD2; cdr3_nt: TGTGCCAGTAGTATTGGGACTAGCGGTCGGGAGACCCAGTACTTC; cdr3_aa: CASSIGTSGRETQYF
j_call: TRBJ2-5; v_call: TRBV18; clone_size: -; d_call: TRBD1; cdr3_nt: TGTGCCAGCTCGCGGGACAGGACCCAAGAGACCCAGTACTTC; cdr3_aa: CASSRDRTQETQYF
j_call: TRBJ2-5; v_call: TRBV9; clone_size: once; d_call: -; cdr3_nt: TGTGCCAGCAGTCCAGGGGACCAAGAGACCCAGTACTTC; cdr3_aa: CASSPGDQETQYF
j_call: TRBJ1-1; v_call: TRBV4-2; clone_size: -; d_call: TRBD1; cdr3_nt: TGTGCCAGCAGCCCCTTTGAGGGGGCTGACACTGAAGCTTTCTTT; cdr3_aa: CASSPFEGADTEAFF
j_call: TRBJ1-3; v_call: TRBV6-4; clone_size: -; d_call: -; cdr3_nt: TGTGCCAGCAGTGAACCAGGGGACAACGGAAACACCATATATTTT; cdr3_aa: CASSEPGDNGNTIYF
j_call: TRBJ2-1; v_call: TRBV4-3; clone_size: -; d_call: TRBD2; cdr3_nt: TGCGCCAGCAGCCAAGATATGCTAGCGGGTGCCTACAATGAGCAGTTCTTC; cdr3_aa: CASSQDMLAGAYNEQFF
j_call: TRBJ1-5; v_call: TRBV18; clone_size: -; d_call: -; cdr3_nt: TGTGCCAGCTCACCCGCAGGGCATCAGCCCCAGCATTTT; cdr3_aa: CASSPAGHQPQHF
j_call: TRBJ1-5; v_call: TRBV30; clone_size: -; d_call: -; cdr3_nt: TGTGCCTGGAGTGAAGGACAGACCAATCAGCCCCAGCATTTT; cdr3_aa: CAWSEGQTNQPQHF
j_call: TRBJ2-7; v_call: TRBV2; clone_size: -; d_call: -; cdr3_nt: TGTGCCAGCGATCCGGGGGTCTCCTACGAGCAGTACTTC; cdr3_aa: CASDPGVSYEQYF
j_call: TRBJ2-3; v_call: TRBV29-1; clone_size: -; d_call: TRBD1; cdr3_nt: TGCAGCGTTGAGGACAGACAGGGGTCCACAGATACGCAGTATTTT; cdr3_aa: CSVEDRQGSTDTQYF
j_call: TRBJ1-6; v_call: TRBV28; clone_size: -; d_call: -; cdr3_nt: TGTGCCAGCAGTTTAGGGTCCAGGGTAAATTCACCCCTCCACTTT; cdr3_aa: CASSLGSRVNSPLHF
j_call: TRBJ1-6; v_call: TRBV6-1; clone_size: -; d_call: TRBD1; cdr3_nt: TGTGCCAGCAGTGCCTGGACAGGGGGAAATTCACCCCTCCACTTT; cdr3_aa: CASSAWTGGNSPLHF
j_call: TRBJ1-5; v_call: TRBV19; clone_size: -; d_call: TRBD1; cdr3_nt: TGTGCCAGTACTATATCGACAGGGGCCAGCCAGCCCCAGCATTTT; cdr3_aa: CASTISTGASQPQHF
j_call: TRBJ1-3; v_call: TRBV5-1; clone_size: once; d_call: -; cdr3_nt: TGCGCCAGCAGCTTGGGTGGCGGCGGCTCTGGAAACACCATATATTTT; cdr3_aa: CASSLGGGGSGNTIYF
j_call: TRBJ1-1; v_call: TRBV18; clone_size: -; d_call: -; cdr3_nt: TGTGCCAGCTCACCCTTAGGACAGTTTGAAGCTTTCTTT; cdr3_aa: CASSPLGQFEAFF
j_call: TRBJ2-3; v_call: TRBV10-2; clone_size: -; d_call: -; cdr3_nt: TGCGCCAGCAGTGGACTTGGGAGCACAGATACGCAGTATTTT; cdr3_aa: CASSGLGSTDTQYF
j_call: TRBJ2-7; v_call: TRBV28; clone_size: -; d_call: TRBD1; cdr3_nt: TGTGCCAGCAGTCCGACAGGGTCGGGCTACGAGCAGTACTTC; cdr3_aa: CASSPTGSGYEQYF
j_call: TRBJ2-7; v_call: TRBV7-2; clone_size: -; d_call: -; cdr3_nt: TGTGCCAGCAGCACGGACAGACCCTACGAGCAGTACTTC; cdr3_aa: CASSTDRPYEQYF